Included here is one T cell receptor (beta chain) sequence, with context. This clone was observed a few times. Its cognate antigen has yet to be identified. No per-base quality is available; no much larger clone lies one base away. The entire isolated RNA was reverse transcribed using the High Capacity cDNA Reverse Transcription Kit, and thus expressed TCRB transcripts were sequenced. Deep immunoSEQ sequencing was performed on naive, central memory and regulatory T cell samples, with an average of around 3.4 million total reads per sample. Sorted cells were lysed in RLT buffer, and RNA was extracted using DNase-treated RNeasy Micro or Mini kits according to cell number. To prevent cross-contamination, each cell subset was processed individually, whereas patient and healthy donor samples were processed jointly. TCRB sequences were amplified from cDNA with the immunoSEQ multiplex PCR, producing 87-bp fragments spanning the CDR3 region. Sequencing of the amplicons was performed on the Illumina HiSeq platform. From the authors' description of their analysis: PCR bias was corrected computationally using synthetic template baselines, and reads within Hamming distance 2 were collapsed, with unmergeable singletons discarded. Reads were aligned against IMGT to assign V, D and J genes, CDR3 length and insertions or deletions at six rearrangement sites. Within each subset, clonotype counts were normalized to sorted cell number, after which true diversity and Gini coefficients were computed with the tcR R package. The overlap coefficient, calculated on TCRB nucleotide sequences, was used to measure repertoire sharing. As a proxy for the pre-selection repertoire, out-of-frame TCRB sequences from naive cells were analyzed. TCRdb re-hosts the immuneACCESS table, in-frame sequences only. Its copies lack some clones; in the studies checked, an unresolved V gene accounts for under half of them, and the cause for the rest is not known. V and J calls and clone size come straight from that table; D and trimming were deduced from the DNA. This sample is represented by about 650,000 clones; over 10% of them were singletons. The ten biggest clones cover more than 0.09% of the sample.

Each donor gave one peripheral blood draw, averaging approximately 0.12 L, which was collected into heparinised tubes. Using a panel that included CD45RO, CCR7, CD25, CD127, CD95 and CD27, naive, central memory, regulatory and stem cell-like memory CD4+ T cells were sorted on a BD FACSAria II. Purity was above 95% for every sorted population. Right away, PBMCs were isolated by Lymphoprep density gradient centrifugation and were stained directly, with no culture step. Samples were stained and sorted in pairs, with one healthy donor and one patient per experiment, so that batch effects were minimized. The germline ends are 8 bases apart after V is trimmed by 2 bases and J by 4 bases. Sequences MDHEN (CDR1) and SYDVKM (CDR2) are obtained from the germline V gene. Reading from cysteine to phenylalanine, the CDR3 counts 14 amino acids. The only DNA kept is the CDR3, 42 bases in frame from the first base.

The sample belongs to a study of beta chain features in type 1 diabetes (dated by TCRdb to 2017 to 2018). As for the study more broadly: Mean age, gender distribution, total cell number and subset yield did not differ between patients and healthy donors. Naive and central memory subsets were obtained from all 30 or so donors, but regulatory and stem cell-like memory subsets were isolated from only 8 patients and about 8 healthy donors. Across all samples, about 110 million sorted cells were examined, and cell number per subset correlated strongly with RNA yield. In the study, recently diagnosed type 1 diabetes patients and matched healthy donors were compared on the TCRB repertoires of their sorted circulating CD4+ T cell subsets. The paper's findings and limits, for the study overall: Patients with type 1 diabetes made fewer insertions and deleted more nucleotides at VDJ recombination sites, implying thymic rearrangement abnormalities. Because small numbers of individuals were included in the HLA sub-analyses, any influence of HLA type on TCRB rearrangement was left unresolved. Type 1 diabetes patients showed a moderate but significant shortening of TCRB CDR3 length in all four CD4+ subsets. Shorter templates might have been favored by PCR, but patient and control samples were amplified and corrected together, so both groups would have been affected equally by any skew. Naive, central memory and regulatory TCRB repertoires appeared to be more alike among patients than among healthy donors. Because cDNA rather than genomic DNA was sequenced, highly expressing activated cells could have been over-represented, although no difference in activation and CD3 levels was found between groups.

The receptor was derived from a young man with type 1 diabetes. Sequencing was done on a sample of naive CD4+ T cells from blood. This specimen's cell subset or site label, per the study, means: true naive CD4+ T cells. Recombination connected TRBV28 to TRBJ2-2; no D segment can be confidently identified. CDR3 sequence: CASSLLLTTGELFF. Read as DNA, the sequence is TGTGCCAGCAGTTTACTCCTCACCACCGGGGAGCTGTTTTTT.